The rows below give T cell receptor beta chains drawn from one sample of a study of T cell responses to AZD1222 COVID-19 vaccine. Some clones are missing from TCRdb's copy, which holds only in-frame ones; the method was immunoSEQ multiplex PCR. The table includes 150,000 or so clones, around 89% detected once. This specimen was peripheral blood, taken on day 0 of AZD1222 vaccination. The receptor set was obtained from an adult in good health. CDR3s include the opening cysteine and the closing phenylalanine or tryptophan. Fields, in order: V gene, J gene, CDR3 protein.

V gene: TRBV18; J gene: TRBJ2-1; CDR3 protein: CASSLRQGDNEQFF
V gene: TRBV6-6; J gene: TRBJ1-3; CDR3 protein: CASSYLGSGNTIYF
V gene: TRBV18; J gene: TRBJ1-2; CDR3 protein: CASSPYPMAPESNYGYTF
V gene: TRBV5-6; J gene: TRBJ1-4; CDR3 protein: CASSLLGVSGKLFF
V gene: TRBV5-1; J gene: TRBJ2-1; CDR3 protein: CASSLQGLLYNEQFF
V gene: TRBV29-1; J gene: TRBJ2-3; CDR3 protein: CSAKSDYLTNTQYF
V gene: TRBV5-6; J gene: TRBJ1-2; CDR3 protein: CASSSLDRNYGYTF
V gene: TRBV6-1; J gene: TRBJ2-3; CDR3 protein: CASSEVPSGRGLDTQYF
V gene: TRBV30; J gene: TRBJ2-7; CDR3 protein: CAWSVIQGYEQYF
V gene: TRBV7-9; J gene: TRBJ1-5; CDR3 protein: CASSLGSVGNQPQHF
V gene: TRBV4-2; J gene: TRBJ2-7; CDR3 protein: CASSQEGTVSYEQYF
V gene: TRBV7-2; J gene: TRBJ2-5; CDR3 protein: CASSLGTGPETQYF
V gene: TRBV11-3; J gene: TRBJ1-1; CDR3 protein: CASSLGGMNTEAFF
V gene: TRBV3-1/TRBV3-2; J gene: TRBJ1-6; CDR3 protein: CASSPRMNNSPLHF
V gene: TRBV6-2/TRBV6-3; J gene: TRBJ2-7; CDR3 protein: CASSYVLDRRVYEQYF
V gene: TRBV7-3; J gene: TRBJ1-2; CDR3 protein: CASSRGGMSGYTF
V gene: TRBV7-2; J gene: TRBJ1-3; CDR3 protein: CASSLVPLAGNTIYF
V gene: TRBV18; J gene: TRBJ2-3; CDR3 protein: CASSLRTGVADTQYF
V gene: TRBV7-6; J gene: TRBJ1-5; CDR3 protein: CASSLAPGPRGSQPQHF
V gene: TRBV6-5; J gene: TRBJ2-7; CDR3 protein: CASSPGTSGSYEQYF
V gene: TRBV7-2; J gene: TRBJ1-2; CDR3 protein: CASKPRESGYGYTF
V gene: TRBV3-1/TRBV3-2; J gene: TRBJ2-4; CDR3 protein: CASRPTQGLIQYF
V gene: TRBV5-4; J gene: TRBJ2-3; CDR3 protein: CASSAGGVATDTQYF
V gene: TRBV5-1; J gene: TRBJ2-7; CDR3 protein: CASSLGDSFSYEQYF
V gene: TRBV6-6; J gene: TRBJ1-2; CDR3 protein: CASSYKRGERYTF
V gene: TRBV7-9; J gene: TRBJ2-7; CDR3 protein: CASSLQGRSEQYF
V gene: TRBV9; J gene: TRBJ2-2; CDR3 protein: CASARGSRSGELFF
V gene: TRBV30; J gene: TRBJ2-6; CDR3 protein: CAWTTTLPRQGRNSGANVLTF
V gene: TRBV7-2; J gene: TRBJ2-5; CDR3 protein: CASSFGTGFETQYF
V gene: TRBV18; J gene: TRBJ1-2; CDR3 protein: CASSPAAPGRSATYGYTF
V gene: TRBV20-1; J gene: TRBJ2-3; CDR3 protein: CSASGGIRPDTQYF
V gene: TRBV30; J gene: TRBJ2-7; CDR3 protein: CAWSQGQTQSSYEQYF